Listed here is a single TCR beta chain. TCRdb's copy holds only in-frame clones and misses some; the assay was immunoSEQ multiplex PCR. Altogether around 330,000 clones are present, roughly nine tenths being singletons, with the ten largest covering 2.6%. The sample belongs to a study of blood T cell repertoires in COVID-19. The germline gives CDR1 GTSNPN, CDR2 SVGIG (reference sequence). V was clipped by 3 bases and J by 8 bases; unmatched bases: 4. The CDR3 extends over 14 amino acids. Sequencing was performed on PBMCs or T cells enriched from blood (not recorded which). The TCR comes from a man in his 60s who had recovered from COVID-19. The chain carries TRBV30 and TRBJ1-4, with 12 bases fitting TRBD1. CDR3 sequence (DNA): TGTGCCTGGAGGGCCGGGACAGGGGGCGAAAAACTGTTTTTT. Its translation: CAWRAGTGGEKLFF.